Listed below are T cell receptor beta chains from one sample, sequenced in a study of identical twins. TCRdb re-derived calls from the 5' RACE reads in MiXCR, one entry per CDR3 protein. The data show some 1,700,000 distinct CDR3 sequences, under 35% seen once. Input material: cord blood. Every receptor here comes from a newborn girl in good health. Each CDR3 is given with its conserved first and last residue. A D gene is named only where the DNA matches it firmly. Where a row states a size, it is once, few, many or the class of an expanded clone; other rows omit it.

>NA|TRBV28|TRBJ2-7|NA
CASNRRAGQYF
TGTGCCAGCAACCGACGCGCAGGGCAGTACTTC
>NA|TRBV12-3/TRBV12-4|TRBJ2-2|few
CATLGIGELFF
TGTGCTACCTTAGGGATCGGGGAGCTGTTTTTT
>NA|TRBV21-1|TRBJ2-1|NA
CASSKVEGRGLHNEQFF
TGTGCCAGCAGCAAAGTTGAGGGGCGCGGATTACACAATGAGCAGTTCTTC
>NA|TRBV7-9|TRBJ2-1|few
CASSPPTRPAGQFF
TGTGCCAGCAGTCCGCCGACAAGACCCGCGGGGCAGTTCTTC
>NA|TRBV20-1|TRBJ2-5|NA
CSARDPPETQYF
TGCAGTGCTAGAGATCCACCAGAGACCCAGTACTTC
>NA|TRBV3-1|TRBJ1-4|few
CASSQEGRSRLFF
TGTGCCAGCAGCCAAGAAGGGAGGTCGCGACTGTTTTTT
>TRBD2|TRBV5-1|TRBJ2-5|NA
CASNSGRGETQYF
TGCGCCAGCAATAGCGGGAGAGGGGAGACCCAGTACTTC
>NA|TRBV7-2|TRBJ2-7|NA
CASSVNSGTYSSYEQYF
TGTGCCAGCAGCGTTAATTCCGGGACATACAGCTCCTACGAGCAGTACTTC
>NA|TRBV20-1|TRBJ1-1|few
CSATRQTVNTEAFF
TGCAGTGCTACCCGACAGACAGTGAACACTGAAGCTTTCTTT
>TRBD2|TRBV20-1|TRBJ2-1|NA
CSARTGTSGSPYNEQFF
TGCAGTGCTAGGACCGGGACTAGCGGGAGCCCCTACAATGAGCAGTTCTTC
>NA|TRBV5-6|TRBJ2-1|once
CASSLPRLVPRGEQFF
TGTGCCAGCAGCTTGCCCCGACTAGTTCCCAGGGGGGAGCAGTTCTTC